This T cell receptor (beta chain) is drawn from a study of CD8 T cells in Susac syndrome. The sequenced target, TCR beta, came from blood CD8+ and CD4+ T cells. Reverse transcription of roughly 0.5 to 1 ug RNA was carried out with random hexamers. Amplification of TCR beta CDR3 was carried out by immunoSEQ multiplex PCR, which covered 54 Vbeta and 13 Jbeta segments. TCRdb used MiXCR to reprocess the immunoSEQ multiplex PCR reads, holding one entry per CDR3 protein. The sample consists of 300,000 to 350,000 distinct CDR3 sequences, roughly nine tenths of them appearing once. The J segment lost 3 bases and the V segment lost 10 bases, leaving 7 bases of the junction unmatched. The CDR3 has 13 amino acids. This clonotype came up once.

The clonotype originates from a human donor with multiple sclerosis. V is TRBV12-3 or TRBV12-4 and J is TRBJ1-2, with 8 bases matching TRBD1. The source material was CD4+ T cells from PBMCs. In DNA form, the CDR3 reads TGTGCCATTAGGGACAGGCCCTACTATGGCTACACCTTC. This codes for CAIRDRPYYGYTF.